Here is one TCR beta chain with its context. Its antigen is currently unknown. The sample comes from a study of T-cell memory formation after mild COVID-19. Regarding the study as a whole: Prior to infection, memory already included some responding clones, suggesting cross-reactive memory joined. Researchers report contracting CD4+ clones mostly in CM and EM, with CD8+ clones in EMRA.

TCRdb independently ran MiXCR on the 5' RACE reads; one entry per CDR3 protein. The table records more than 400,000 distinct CDR3 sequences, approximately 18% of them present only once. The CDR3 covers 17 residues. J gave up 4 bases and V 1 base, and 10 bases lay outside the gene matches. The receptor's source is an adult woman who had mild COVID-19 (a few samples of this study predate the infection). Cell type and time point are not known. This rearrangement joins TRBV5-7 to TRBJ2-2, with TRBD1 matching 7 bases. TRBV5-7 falls under the ORF class, with uncertain function. Specimen: PBMCs or a T cell subset sorted from them (not recorded which). The CDR3 nucleotides are TGTGCCAGCAGCTTGTCAGGGTACGGGACAGTCACCGGGGAGCTGTTTTTT. It encodes CASSLSGYGTVTGELFF.